Included here is one T cell receptor beta chain sequence, with context. The target antigen is unknown. The sample belongs to a study of monozygotic twins with cystic fibrosis. Study results and limitations: Monozygotic CF twin pairs shared significantly more nucleotide-identical clonotypes than unrelated CF individuals did. In this small cohort, shared CDR3 numbers showed no association with age, concordance or disease severity. Clonality was generally low (median approximately 0.0088), higher in the most severe patients.

TCRdb's table, derived via immunoSEQ multiplex PCR, lists solely in-frame clones and lacks some. This sample has fewer than 30,000 clones, with roughly 96% found just once. The germline V gene encodes CDR1 LNHDA and CDR2 SQIVND (reference sequence). The CDR3 covers 12 residues. Trimming took off 6 bases at V and 4 bases at J, with 8 bases between the two ends. The chain employs TRBV19 and TRBJ2-3; the D is unclear. Sequenced input: blood. The sequence was obtained from a girl aged 2-9 years with cystic fibrosis. The CDR3: CASRSSADTQYF. CDR3 nucleotide sequence: TGTGCCAGTAGGTCAAGCGCAGATACGCAGTATTTT.